This T cell receptor beta chain came from a study of cytotoxic CD8 clonotypes in ibrutinib-treated CLL. The V gene's germline CDR1 is ENHRY and CDR2 SYGVKD. The CDR3 spans 14 residues. V lost 6 bases, J lost 3 bases, and 7 bases stayed unmatched. Clones were read by immunoSEQ multiplex PCR, and TCRdb kept only the in-frame ones, dropping some. The sample consists of about 40,000 clones, roughly 70% of them appearing once. The sample here was PBMCs, taken at disease progression, from a patient treated with ibrutinib. The chain couples TRBV10-3 to TRBJ1-2; 7 positions match TRBD1. This sequence was found in a human donor with chronic lymphocytic leukemia. In nucleotides, the CDR3 is TGTGCCATCAGACCGACAGGGTCCGACTATGGCTACACCTTC. It encodes CAIRPTGSDYGYTF.